The 15 T cell receptor beta chains reported below all come from one sample, sequenced in a study of T cell responses to AZD1222 COVID-19 vaccine. TCRdb's table, derived via immunoSEQ multiplex PCR, lists solely in-frame clones and lacks some. This table holds 200,000 or so clones, 85% to 90% found once. The sequencing here drew on peripheral blood, taken on day 0 of MenACWY control vaccination. All receptors derive from an adult in good health.

This clone appeared once. The V call is TRBV27, the J call TRBJ2-7, with D perhaps being TRBD1 or TRBD2 (5 bases each). CDR1 and CDR2 from the germline V gene are MNHEY and SMNVEV (reference sequence). V was pared by 2 bases and J by 3 bases, with 11 bases between. The CDR3 is made up of 14 amino acids. CDR3 sequence: CASSLMGDGYEQYF. The CDR3 region has the DNA TGTGCCAGCAGTTTAATGGGGGACGGCTACGAGCAGTACTTC.

This clone was seen only a few times. This chain connects TRBV6-5 to TRBJ1-3; D is perhaps TRBD1 (6 bases). V gave up 4 bases and J gave up 4 bases, with 14 bases separating them. Germline CDR1 MNHEY, CDR2 SVGAGI. The CDR3 totals 15 residues. The CDR3 is CASSSAATGGNTIYF. The CDR3, as DNA: TGTGCCAGCAGTTCAGCAGCTACAGGGGGAAACACCATATATTTT.

This chain uses TRBV2 with TRBJ1-5, with D uncertain. From germline, CDR1 is SNHLY and CDR2 FYNNEI. V was pared by 4 bases and J by 7 bases, with 14 bases between. The CDR3 contains 14 residues. The CDR3 here is CASSVSPGGQPQHF. DNA for the CDR3: TGTGCCAGCAGTGTTAGCCCCGGAGGCCAGCCCCAGCATTTT.

The chain recombines TRBV11-2 with TRBJ1-1, with 9 bases that match TRBD1. The junction had 2 bases not matched to a gene; V was cut back by 5 bases and J by 1 base. This CDR3 comprises 14 residues. Germline lookup yields CDR1 SGHAT and CDR2 FQNNGV. The DNA for the CDR3 is TGTGCCAGCAGCGCACAGGGGGCGAACACTGAAGCTTTCTTT. Encoded protein: CASSAQGANTEAFF.

This chain connects TRBV6-4 to TRBJ2-3; no reliable D call. In germline, CDR1 is MRHNA, CDR2 SNTAGT. The ends were cut back, 0 bases at V and 6 bases at J, with 4 bases in the middle. The CDR3 is made up of 12 amino acids. The CDR3 coding sequence is TGTGCCAGCAGTGACTCGGGGGATACGCAGTATTTT. Its protein is CASSDSGDTQYF.

This rearrangement joins TRBV28 to TRBJ1-1; D is unclear. Germline lookup yields CDR1 MDHEN and CDR2 SYDVKM. The CDR3 extends over 16 amino acids. The V gene lost 2 bases and the J gene lost 1 base, with 14 bases spanning the gap. The CDR3 DNA sequence: TGTGCCAGCAGTTTAGCATCGGCAAGGCGGAACACTGAAGCTTTCTTT. Amino acid sequence: CASSLASARRNTEAFF.

To note about this clone: Mismatch with germline at one junction end may stem from a read error. The V call is TRBV6-5, the J call TRBJ2-2, with a possible D match to TRBD2 (6 bases). The CDR3 is made up of 12 amino acids. Germline assignment: CDR1 MNHEY and CDR2 SVGAGI. In DNA, the CDR3 is TGTGCCAGCAGCTACGCTCGGGAGAGTCCGTTCTTT. Its translation: CASSYARESPFF.

This clone was seen a few times. V is TRBV7-2 and J is TRBJ2-2, with a weak D call TRBD2 (5 bases). The CDR3 is made up of 15 amino acids. The V and J ends lost 5 bases and 1 base respectively, with 11 bases between them. Germline-derived CDR1 and CDR2 are SGHTA and FQGNSA. As DNA, the CDR3 is TGTGCCAGCAGCCCAATCCGGGGGAACACCGGGGAGCTGTTTTTT. Amino acids: CASSPIRGNTGELFF.

This chain connects TRBV5-4 to TRBJ1-6, with D unclear. Germline CDR1 is SGHNT and CDR2 is YYREEE (reference sequence). V was cut by 0 bases and J by 6 bases, with 7 bases left in between. The CDR3 runs to 14 residues. The CDR3 DNA follows: TGTGCCAGCAGCTTGGAACACTCTAATTCACCCCTCCACTTT. This gives the protein CASSLEHSNSPLHF.

The rearrangement joins TRBV19 to TRBJ1-1, with a weak D call TRBD1 (6 bases). Germline V gives CDR1 LNHDA, CDR2 SQIVND (reference sequence). V was trimmed by 5 bases and J by 4 bases, leaving 14 bases between them. The CDR3 is 14 amino acids. CDR3 nucleotides: TGTGCCAGTAGTCTGAGGGGGGCGGGCACTGAAGCTTTCTTT. It is translated as CASSLRGAGTEAFF.

The chain couples TRBV28 to TRBJ1-2; D is uncertain. From germline, CDR1 is MDHEN and CDR2 SYDVKM. Trimming cost V 5 bases and J 2 bases, with 12 bases left between them. The CDR3 contains 14 residues. CDR3 sequence: CASSPTTNNYGYTF. DNA of the CDR3: TGTGCCAGCAGTCCCACGACTAACAACTATGGCTACACCTTC.

The chain combines TRBV10-2 with TRBJ2-2; TRBD1 aligns across 11 bases. With V trimmed by 10 bases and J by 6 bases, 4 bases remained unmatched. This CDR3 has 13 residues. Germline assignment: CDR1 WSHSY and CDR2 SAAADI. The CDR3 bases are TGCGCCACGGCGGGACAGGGGGCCGGGGAGCTGTTTTTT. Translating gives CATAGQGAGELFF.

Written as DNA, the CDR3 is TGTGCCAGCTCCCCGTATGGGACAGGGGCCTACGAGCAGTACTTC. It is translated as CASSPYGTGAYEQYF. This sequence joins TRBV27 and TRBJ2-7; 10 bases fit TRBD1. Germline lookup yields CDR1 MNHEY and CDR2 SMNVEV (reference sequence). The CDR3 consists of 15 residues. V was clipped by 8 bases and J by 2 bases; unmatched bases: 9.

Note on this clone: The identical CDR3 is also encoded by other nucleotide sequences in the sample. The chain links TRBV5-1 to TRBJ1-4; tentatively, D is TRBD1 (5 bases). Germline CDR1 SGHRS, CDR2 YFSETQ. Trimming stripped 2 bases from V and 0 bases from J, with 8 bases between. The CDR3 length is 15 residues. The CDR3 DNA reads as TGCGCCAGCAGCTTAATAGGGGCAACTAATGAAAAACTGTTTTTT. It yields the protein CASSLIGATNEKLFF.

The V call is TRBV30, the J call TRBJ2-7, with 9 nucleotides matching TRBD2. The CDR3 is 14 amino acids. J gave up 4 bases and V 0 bases, and 4 bases lay outside the gene matches. CDR1 is GTSNPN, CDR2 SVGIG, per germline (reference sequence). This chain's CDR3 is CAWSVAGGTYEQYF. The CDR3 nucleotides read TGTGCCTGGAGTGTTGCGGGAGGGACTTACGAGCAGTACTTC.